This T cell receptor beta chain appears in the sequencing data of a study of human T cells and chemical hapten exposure. There are many counts of this clonotype. TCRdb re-analysed the RACE reads in MiXCR, keeping a single row per CDR3 protein. Of roughly 46,000 distinct CDR3 sequences listed, about 4.5% are singletons. Time point denoted: healthy volunteer bleed at 2 weeks. Extraction yielded total RNA from whole blood (unfractionated). Germline lookup yields CDR1 SGHVS and CDR2 FQNEAQ. The CDR3 consists of 16 residues. The V segment lost 3 bases and the J segment 4 bases; nucleotides outside the gene matches: 10.

The source of this sequence is a human donor in good health. Some clones in this sample may be carry-over from other donors' samples. Sequencing was done on a sample of whole blood. The V gene is TRBV7-8, the J gene TRBJ2-7, with 9 nucleotides matching TRBD2. The CDR3 sequence: CASSLGSSGEVYEQYF. CDR3 DNA sequence: TGTGCCAGCAGCTTGGGTTCTAGCGGGGAGGTGTACGAGCAGTACTTC.